This T cell receptor beta chain was found in a study of T cells in Graves' hyperthyroidism and ophthalmopathy. From RNA transcripts, TCR beta CDR3 regions were amplified. TCR CDR3 underwent first-round RT-PCR with the HTBI primer set. MiXCR, applied by TCRdb to the multiplex PCR reads, yields one record per CDR3 protein. Of hundreds of thousands of distinct CDR3 sequences listed, 18% are singletons. This clonotype was counted a few times. Germline CDR1 and CDR2: LNHDA and SQIVND (reference sequence). This CDR3 comprises 13 residues. V was shortened by 8 bases and J by 7 bases, with 12 bases between the two germline ends.

This rearrangement joins TRBV19 to TRBJ1-6; a weak D match, TRBD1 (5 bases). Sequenced: blood. This receptor was obtained from a woman aged 45-65 years with Graves' hyperthyroidism that later progressed to Graves' ophthalmopathy. CDR3 nucleotide sequence: TGTGCCAGTGGGGCAGGGCGGAATTCACCCCTCCACTTT. Protein: CASGAGRNSPLHF.